Each of the 23 T cell receptor beta chains below was sequenced from the same sample in a study of blood T cell repertoires in COVID-19. Using immunoSEQ multiplex PCR, the repertoire was profiled, and TCRdb retains in-frame clones only, with some absent. The sample has 330,000 or so clones, 88% seen once. Input material: PBMCs or T cells enriched from blood (not recorded which). The receptors stem from a young man who had recovered from COVID-19.

J is TRBJ2-7 and V is TRBV5-6; D gene unclear. V lost 4 bases to trimming and J lost 3 bases, with 14 bases between them. The CDR3 contains 14 residues. Germline loops: CDR1 SGHDT, CDR2 YYEEEE. Written as DNA, the CDR3 is TGTGCCAGCAGCCCCTCTGGCTTTAACTACGAGCAGTACTTC. Amino acids: CASSPSGFNYEQYF.

CDR3 in amino acids: CASSLGTHPGTGNTGELFF. The DNA of the CDR3 is TGTGCCAGCAGCTTAGGTACCCACCCCGGGACAGGGAACACCGGGGAGCTGTTTTTT. This chain links TRBV13 with TRBJ2-2, with 8 bases that match TRBD1. Germline V CDR1 and CDR2: PRHDT, FYEKMQ (reference sequence). V was clipped by 0 bases and J by 1 base; unmatched bases: 10. This CDR3 is built from 19 residues.

This chain connects TRBV5-1 to TRBJ2-7; 10 positions agree with TRBD2. Looked up from germline, CDR1 is SGHRS and CDR2 is YFSETQ. This CDR3 is 14 amino acids long. With 4 bases clipped from V and 3 bases from J, the junction kept 4 bases outside the gene matches. CDR3 nucleotides: TGCGCCAGCAGCCGGACTAGCGGAGACTACGAGCAGTACTTC. Protein product: CASSRTSGDYEQYF. The full variable domain, rest sourced from reference TRBV5-1 and TRBJ2-7, is KAGVTQTPRYLIKTRGQQVTLSCSPISGHRSVSWYQQTPGQGLQFLFEYFSETQRNKGNFPGRFSGRQFSNSRSEMNVSTLELGDSALYLCASSRTSGDYEQYFGPGTRLTVT.

There are a few counts of this clone. CDR3 nucleotide sequence: TGTGCCAGCAGAAAAGGGGACGGGAGCTCCTATAATTCACCCCTCCACTTT. Its protein is CASRKGDGSSYNSPLHF. The chain joins TRBV11-2 to TRBJ1-6; D is possibly TRBD1 (5 bases). The CDR3 loop spans 17 amino acids. CDR1 is SGHAT and CDR2 is FQNNGV in the germline V gene. The V and J ends lost 6 bases and 0 bases respectively, with 15 bases between them.

J is TRBJ2-5 and V is TRBV11-2, with TRBD1 identical over 7 bases. The CDR3 totals 18 residues. Germline CDR1 and CDR2: SGHAT and FQNNGV. V was clipped by 5 bases and J by 2 bases; unmatched bases: 17. CDR3 DNA: TGTGCCAGCAGCAACCGAGGGACAGCAACATTTTTACAAGAGACCCAGTACTTC. Translated, it gives CASSNRGTATFLQETQYF.

The chain links TRBV25-1 to TRBJ2-1; D not certain. Germline V gene sequence: CDR1 MGHDK, CDR2 SYGVNS. CDR3 length equals 13 residues. V shed 3 bases and J shed 3 bases, with 6 bases lying between them. The CDR3: CASSDPYYNEQFF. CDR3 in DNA: TGTGCCAGCAGTGACCCCTACTACAATGAGCAGTTCTTC.

The rearrangement uses TRBV25-1 and TRBJ1-2; no clear D gene. This CDR3 contains 12 residues. Germline CDR1 is MGHDK and CDR2 is SYGVNS. V was pared by 1 base and J by 8 bases, with 8 bases between. The CDR3 DNA follows: TGTGCCAGCAGTGAATCGGCGGGCGGCTACACCTTC. Amino acid sequence: CASSESAGGYTF.

CDR3: CASSLGLAGEETQYF. The CDR3 DNA sequence: TGCGCCAGCAGCTTGGGGCTGGCAGGGGAAGAGACCCAGTACTTC. J is TRBJ2-5 and V is TRBV5-1, with D possibly matching TRBD1 (6 bases). This CDR3 spans 15 amino acids. The V end was cut by 0 bases, the J end by 3 bases, with 12 bases between. Germline CDR1 and CDR2: SGHRS and YFSETQ.

Only a few counts were recorded for this clone. The chain carries TRBV2 and TRBJ2-5; D possibly corresponds to TRBD1 (5 bases). The CDR3 has 14 amino acids. V was trimmed by 7 bases and J by 1 base, leaving 13 bases between them. Germline lookup yields CDR1 SNHLY and CDR2 FYNNEI. The CDR3 nucleotides read TGTGCCAGCAAACAGTGGGGCACCCAAGAGACCCAGTACTTC. Amino acids: CASKQWGTQETQYF.

The chain has TRBV7-8 and TRBJ2-3; 10 nucleotides align to TRBD1. Germline values: CDR1 SGHVS, CDR2 FQNEAQ. The CDR3 contains 15 residues. The trim removed 4 bases at V and 2 bases at J, leaving 3 bases unmatched. CDR3 protein: CASSSDRGLTDTQYF. CDR3 coding DNA: TGTGCCAGCAGCTCTGACAGGGGGCTCACAGATACGCAGTATTTT.

Points on this clone: The missing conserved phenylalanine or tryptophan at the end of this CDR3 makes a read error likely. The DNA is omitted, as the CDR3 cannot be located on it reliably, and the CDR3 follows TCRdb's listing. The V call is TRBV20-1, the J call TRBJ1-1; TRBD1 was called by the table and not checked on the DNA. Germline V gives CDR1 DFQATT, CDR2 SNEGSKA (reference sequence). The CDR3 is 11 residues long, counting both termini. The CDR3 loop is CSASLTGVYAL.

V and J are TRBV6-4 and TRBJ1-3; possibly TRBD1 for D (6 bases). There are 14 residues in the CDR3. Germline V gene data show CDR1 as MRHNA and CDR2 as SNTAGT. V lost 5 bases to trimming and J lost 2 bases, with 10 bases between them. This chain's CDR3 is CASSPGTTGNTIYF. DNA of the CDR3: TGTGCCAGCAGTCCCGGGACAACTGGAAACACCATATATTTT.

V gene TRBV2 combines with J gene TRBJ2-2; a weak D match, TRBD1 (6 bases). V dropped 4 bases and J dropped 0 bases, with 18 bases sitting between them. Germline loops: CDR1 SNHLY, CDR2 FYNNEI. CDR3 length equals 18 residues. The CDR3 loop reads CASSVDGQGLSNTGELFF. The DNA for the CDR3 is TGTGCCAGCAGTGTGGATGGGCAGGGGCTGTCGAACACCGGGGAGCTGTTTTTT.

The chain combines TRBV19 with TRBJ1-3, with 7 bases fitting TRBD1. CDR1 LNHDA and CDR2 SQIVND come from the germline V gene (reference sequence). Trimming cost V 3 bases and J 2 bases; bases outside gene matches: 7. The CDR3 runs to 16 residues. CDR3 loop: CASSIRAGTAGNTIYF. In DNA form, the CDR3 reads TGTGCCAGTAGTATTAGGGCCGGGACAGCTGGAAACACCATATATTTT.

This chain connects TRBV10-3 to TRBJ1-6; D is unclear. Deletions cut 2 bases from V and 7 bases from J, with 15 bases between. Germline CDR1 and CDR2: ENHRY and SYGVKD. This CDR3 comprises 16 residues. This chain's CDR3 is CAISEAGWAGNSPLHF. CDR3 in DNA: TGTGCCATCAGTGAGGCAGGTTGGGCGGGGAATTCACCCCTCCACTTT.

Of note for this clone: Other nucleotide sequences from this sample produce the same CDR3. The V call is TRBV18, the J call TRBJ2-3, with a weak D call TRBD1 (5 bases). This CDR3 is built from 12 residues. Trimming left V 6 bases short and J 6 bases short, with 10 bases between. CDR1 is KGHSH, CDR2 LQKENI, per germline. CDR3 sequence (DNA): TGTGCCAGCTCCCTAGGGGCGGATACGCAGTATTTT. Amino acid sequence: CASSLGADTQYF.

The genes are TRBV5-1 and TRBJ2-3; TRBD1 agrees at 7 bases. The CDR3 has 14 amino acids. V gave up 4 bases and J gave up 4 bases; unmatched junction bases: 6. The germline CDR1 and CDR2 sequences are SGHRS and YFSETQ. CDR3 protein: CASSRDSGADTQYF. For the CDR3, the DNA is TGCGCCAGCAGCCGGGACAGTGGAGCAGATACGCAGTATTTT.

This clone occurred a few times. This chain uses TRBV4-2 with TRBJ1-1; weak D call: TRBD1 (5 bases). The ends were cut back, 0 bases at V and 6 bases at J, with 17 bases in the middle. The CDR3 is 16 residues long. Germline CDR1 and CDR2: LGHNA and YNFKEQ. This CDR3 is CASSQELTGGISEAFF. Written as DNA, the CDR3 is TGTGCCAGCAGCCAAGAACTAACCGGGGGGATCTCTGAAGCTTTCTTT.

The rearrangement uses TRBV11-2 and TRBJ1-3; 9 bases fit TRBD1. Trimming took 0 bases from V and 8 from J; bases not matched to a gene: 14. Germline CDR1 is SGHAT and CDR2 is FQNNGV. The CDR3 is 18 residues long. The CDR3 DNA reads TGTGCCAGCAGCTTAGAGGCGGGACAGGGAATCAGAGGAGACACCATATATTTT. Its translation: CASSLEAGQGIRGDTIYF.

The chain uses TRBV7-9 and TRBJ1-4, with 9 bases aligning to TRBD1. CDR3 length equals 16 residues. Trimming at V came to 5 bases and at J to 6 bases, leaving 10 bases not matched to a gene. Germline values: CDR1 SEHNR, CDR2 FQNEAQ (reference sequence). The CDR3 nucleotides read TGTGCCAGCAGCGACACAGACAGGGGGGGAGATGAAAAACTGTTTTTT. It is translated as CASSDTDRGGDEKLFF.

CDR3 amino acids: CASSIRGQSYNSPLHF. CDR3 coding DNA: TGTGCCAGTAGTATTCGAGGTCAATCCTATAATTCACCCCTCCACTTT. This chain joins TRBV19 and TRBJ1-6; D uncertain. Germline CDR1 is LNHDA and CDR2 is SQIVND (reference sequence). The V end lost 3 bases, the J end lost 1 base, and 10 bases lay between the germline ends. This CDR3 is 16 amino acids long.

About this clone itself: The same CDR3 can be traced to other DNA sequences in this sample. This sequence joins TRBV5-4 and TRBJ2-3; 7 nucleotides line up with TRBD2. Trimming at V came to 0 bases and at J to 0 bases, leaving 4 bases not matched to a gene. Germline values: CDR1 SGHNT, CDR2 YYREEE (reference sequence). The CDR3 consists of 16 residues. The CDR3 bases are TGTGCCAGCAGCTTGGGGAGCGGGGTTAGCACAGATACGCAGTATTTT. Amino acids: CASSLGSGVSTDTQYF.

V usage is TRBV9 and J usage is TRBJ2-3, with 7 bases fitting TRBD2. Trimming took 3 bases from V and 9 from J; bases not matched to a gene: 10. This CDR3 is 14 amino acids long. Per germline, CDR1 SGDLS and CDR2 YYNGEE. The CDR3 region has the DNA TGTGCCAGCAGCGCCACCCTCGGACTAGTAACGCAGTATTTT. This encodes CASSATLGLVTQYF.